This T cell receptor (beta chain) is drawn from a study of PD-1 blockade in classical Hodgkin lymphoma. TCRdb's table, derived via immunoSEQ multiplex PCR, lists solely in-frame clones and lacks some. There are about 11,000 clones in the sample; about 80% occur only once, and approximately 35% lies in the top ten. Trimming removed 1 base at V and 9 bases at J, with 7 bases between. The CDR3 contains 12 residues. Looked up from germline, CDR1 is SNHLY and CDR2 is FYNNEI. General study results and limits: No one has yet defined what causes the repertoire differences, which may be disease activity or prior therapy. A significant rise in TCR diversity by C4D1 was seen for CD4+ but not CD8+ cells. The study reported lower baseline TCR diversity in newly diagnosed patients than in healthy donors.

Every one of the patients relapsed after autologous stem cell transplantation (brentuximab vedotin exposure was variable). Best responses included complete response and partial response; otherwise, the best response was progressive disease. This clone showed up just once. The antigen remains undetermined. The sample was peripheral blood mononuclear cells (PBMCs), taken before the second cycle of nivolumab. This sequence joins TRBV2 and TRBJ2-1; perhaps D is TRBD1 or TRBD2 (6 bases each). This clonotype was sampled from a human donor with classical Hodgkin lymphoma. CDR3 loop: CASSEEGGEQFF. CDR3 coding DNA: TGTGCCAGCAGTGAAGAGGGGGGTGAGCAGTTCTTC.